This T cell receptor beta chain was recovered during a study of beta chain features in type 1 diabetes. Broader study findings: Patients with type 1 diabetes carried fewer insertions and had more deletions at their VDJ junctions.

Expressed TCRB transcripts were sequenced, since all the RNA that had been isolated was reverse transcribed. An average of about 3.5 million reads was obtained for naive, central memory and regulatory T cell samples. The data were produced by immunoSEQ multiplex PCR, yet TCRdb's version contains in-frame clones alone and is incomplete. The table lists a few hundred thousand clones, approximately 30% of them singletons. Germline CDR1 reads MNHEY; CDR2 reads SMNVEV (reference sequence). The CDR3 spans 13 residues. The V end was cut by 7 bases, the J end by 0 bases, with 8 bases between. Remarks on this clone: Its target is not known.

Every donor provided one heparinised blood draw, which averaged approximately 100 mL. The rearrangement joins TRBV27 to TRBJ2-3; D is unresolved. Material for sequencing was naive CD4+ T cells from blood. This clonotype was sampled from a man between 18 and 35 years old in good health. CDR3 sequence: CASIPRSTDTQYF. The CDR3 nucleotides are TGTGCCAGCATACCGAGGAGCACAGATACGCAGTATTTT.